This TCR beta chain was identified in a study of cytomegalovirus exposure and HLA in healthy donors. The wider study: Researchers found that less than 90% of 398 genotyped donors fell within the Caucasian-associated ancestry cluster.

It was with 60 Vbeta and 13 Jbeta primers that the PCR ran. Clones were sequenced by immunoSEQ multiplex PCR, and TCRdb holds only the in-frame ones, with some missing. The repertoire includes around 95,000 clones, 82% of them detected once, and less than 4% sits in the top ten. Study-wide results and limits: What TCR beta sequences reportedly achieved was accurate prediction of HLA-A and HLA-B alleles in most subjects. A later analysis reportedly found that, within productive TCRs, an Asian-associated ancestry cluster had fewer N-insertions than the mean observed across the roughly 610 donors.

This CDR3 has 16 amino acids. From germline, CDR1 is SGHDN and CDR2 FVKESK. Regarding this clone: Antigen: not known.

Sequencing input: PBMCs. V usage is TRBV14 and J usage is TRBJ2-5; 11 bases line up with TRBD2. The J call is doubtful: the DNA matches TRBJ2-7 better. The receptor's source is a man aged 25-45 years in good health and CMV-seropositive. The CDR3 loop reads CASSRPGLAVSSEQYF. In nucleotides, the CDR3 is TGTGCCAGCAGCCGACCGGGACTAGCGGTTTCAAGCGAGCAGTACTTC.